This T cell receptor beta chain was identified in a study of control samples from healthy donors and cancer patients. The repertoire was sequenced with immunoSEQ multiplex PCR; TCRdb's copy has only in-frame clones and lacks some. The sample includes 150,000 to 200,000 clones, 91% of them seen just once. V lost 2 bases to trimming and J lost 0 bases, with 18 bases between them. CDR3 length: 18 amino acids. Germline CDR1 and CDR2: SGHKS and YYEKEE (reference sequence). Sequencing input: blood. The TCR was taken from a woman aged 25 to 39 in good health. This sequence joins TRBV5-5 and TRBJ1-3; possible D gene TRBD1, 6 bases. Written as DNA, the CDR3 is TGTGCCAGCAGCTTCTATGCCCGACAGGATAGCTCTGGAAACACCATATATTTT. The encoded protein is CASSFYARQDSSGNTIYF.